The sequence of this TCR beta chain was determined in a study of blood T cell repertoires in COVID-19 (dated by TCRdb to 2019 to 2021). About the full investigation: The collaborator samples originated in the United States, Italy and Spain and spanned the acute and convalescent phases of COVID-19. The dataset comprised deeply sampled blood TCRbeta repertoires from subjects exposed to, actively infected with, or recovered from COVID-19. Where available, HLA class I and class II types were obtained from metadata supplied by the sample provider rather than from assay-based typing. Samples were obtained from the ongoing ImmuneRACE study (first 160 participants) and from about 1,300 subjects provided by 6 global collaborators. The sample metadata nearly always contained a de-identified subject ID, COVID-19 status, age in years and sex. The material from the prospective study consisted of cDNA or gDNA derived from T cells, B-cell-depleted T cells, or PBMCs. The repertoires were released in a freely available public database meant as a resource for research on the immune response to SARS-CoV-2.

Samples from volunteer blood donors who had recovered from COVID-19 were contributed by a second Seattle source. Whole blood was collected in K2EDTA tubes by collaborating institutions according to the institutions' own protocols. Collaborator samples were shipped for TCRbeta analysis as frozen whole blood, isolated PBMCs, or DNA extracted from either sample type. The CDR3 numbers 15 residues from cysteine through phenylalanine. The retained sequence is limited to the CDR3, 45 bases, with the frame set at the first base. Trimming costs V 4 bases and J 1 base, and their ends lie 13 bases apart. The germline V gene yields MDHEN for CDR1 and SYDVKM for CDR2. TCRbeta CDR3 regions were amplified from genomic DNA using the immunoSEQ Assay, a bias-controlled multiplex PCR. On the study's bioinformatics: Nucleated cell counts per sample were estimated from amplification of reference gene primers within the assay. Sequence reads were collapsed and filtered to measure the absolute abundance of every unique TCRbeta CDR3 rearrangement. Productive Simpson clonality was computed per sample as the square root of Simpson's diversity index over productive rearrangements. Held by TCRdb, this immuneACCESS table contains in-frame sequences only and omits some clones. Under half of the omission traces to an unresolved V gene where checked; the cause of the rest is unknown. That table furnishes V, J and clone size, whereas the DNA furnished D and trimming. The sample table lists over 200,000 clones, around nine tenths of them with a count of one. Approximately 12% of the sample is taken by the ten largest.

The research as a whole found: The quantity of clinical and demographic metadata differed by source and by participant and was supplied without curation.

For this clone: The target of this receptor is not known. Per-base quality was not reported, and no clone a single base away is much larger than it.

The receptor was isolated from a woman aged 18-35 years who had recovered from COVID-19. Recombination connected TRBV28 to TRBJ1-2, with TRBD1 as a weak D call on 5 bases. The sample was peripheral blood. This receptor has the CDR3 CASSSSPQGNYGYTF. The DNA sequence reads TGTGCCAGCAGTTCCTCACCTCAGGGTAACTATGGCTACACCTTC.